This T cell receptor (beta chain) was sequenced in a study of CD8+CD57+ T cells in acquired aplastic anemia (dated by TCRdb to between 2017 and 2018). Concerning the study at large: Extracted DNA from sorted CD4+ and CD8+ cells averaged around 3.5 ug, ranging from roughly 0.17 to 30 ug. A CD8+CD57+ expansion meant a frequency higher than the mean frequency seen in healthy subjects.

The sample holds one count of this clonotype. No cognate antigen has been identified for it. It has no much larger one-base neighbor in the sample; base qualities were not kept. Evidence from a single read is weak. Patients chosen for sequencing had shown expansion of CD8+CD57+ cells by flow cytometry. Every patient had a diagnosis of severe acquired aplastic anemia based on International Study of Aplastic Anemia and Agranulocytosis and Camitta criteria. No therapy had been received by the patients at the time of blood sampling. TCR repertoires of sorted CD4+ and CD8+ blood T cells from severe aplastic anemia patients and healthy subjects were deep-sequenced in the study. Patients were enrolled under clinicaltrials.gov protocols 00001620, 01623167, 00001397, 00071045, 00081523 and 00961064 in the USA. Ficoll-Paque density gradient centrifugation was used to isolate peripheral blood mononuclear cells. Before DNA was extracted, CD4+ and CD8+ T cells were sorted using either FACS or magnetic beads.

Genomic DNA was used as template for profiling of TCR beta VDJ combinations and CDR3 sequences. An Illumina HiSeq 2000 was the platform used for TCR repertoire sequencing. The study's processing was this. Repertoire assessment relied on Simpson's diversity index, CDR3 size and DJ length profiles, and TRBV/TRBJ rearrangement plots. The immunodominant clone was defined as the most abundant DNA sequence in deep sequencing data. CDR3 amino acid sequences were checked for sharing across subjects and were also compared against the VDJdb database and published repertoires. Using fastp at Q25 and MiXCR, TCRdb reprocessed the public reads and kept productive beta chains. One record per CDR3 amino acid sequence lists the most common genes and DNA. For this entry, the V and J calls and clone size follow TCRdb and not the study's own pipeline. The sample data list 400,000 to 600,000 distinct CDR3 sequences, and around a third of these were observed just once. The ten largest clones represent 0.75% to 0.95% of the sample.

Counted from cysteine to phenylalanine, this CDR3 has 15 amino acids. Only CDR3 DNA is held: 45 bases, read in frame from base 1. A distance of 23 bases separates the germline ends of V and J, which lose 11 bases and 6 bases respectively. CDR1 is given as ENHRY and CDR2 as SYGVKD, both from the germline V gene. What the study reported, not specific to this receptor: About 30 CD8+ CDR3 sequences were found to be shared between patients and controls, but these sequences appeared to be highly expressed in patients and within the immunodominant clones of the patients. Patients and healthy controls showed no significant difference in CD8+ Simpson's diversity (P=0.060).

The rearranged segments are TRBV10-3 and TRBJ2-1; 5 matching bases give a weak D call of TRBD2. This TCR derives from a human donor with aplastic anemia. Sequencing input: sorted CD4+, CD8+, or CD8+CD57+ T cells (not recorded which) from PBMCs. The nucleotide sequence is TGTGCCTCCCAGTCCGCAGGACTTAGTGGCAATGAGCAGTTCTTC. This is translated as CASQSAGLSGNEQFF.